This TCR beta chain is from a study of immune evolution from preneoplasia to lung adenocarcinoma. A note on this clone: Its target is unknown.

General study results and limits: Top clone share appeared to fall from AAH through AIS, MIA, adenocarcinoma. Clonality was highest in normal lung, lower in later-stage lesions apparently.

Looked up from germline, CDR1 is SGDLS and CDR2 is YYNGEE. V was clipped by 5 bases and J by 4 bases, with 7 bases between them. The CDR3 has 11 amino acids. Sequenced by immunoSEQ multiplex PCR; TCRdb stores in-frame clones only, minus some. The sample yields 7,400 or so clones, roughly 72% seen once. Sequences were obtained from FFPE lung adenocarcinoma in situ tissue. V usage is TRBV9 and J usage is TRBJ2-7; the D gene is possibly TRBD1 (5 bases). The source is a donor at least 70 years old with lung adenocarcinoma. Some clones in this sample may be carry-over from other donors' samples. The CDR3 protein is CASRGAYEQYF. The DNA for the CDR3 is TGTGCCAGCAGAGGGGCTTACGAGCAGTACTTC.